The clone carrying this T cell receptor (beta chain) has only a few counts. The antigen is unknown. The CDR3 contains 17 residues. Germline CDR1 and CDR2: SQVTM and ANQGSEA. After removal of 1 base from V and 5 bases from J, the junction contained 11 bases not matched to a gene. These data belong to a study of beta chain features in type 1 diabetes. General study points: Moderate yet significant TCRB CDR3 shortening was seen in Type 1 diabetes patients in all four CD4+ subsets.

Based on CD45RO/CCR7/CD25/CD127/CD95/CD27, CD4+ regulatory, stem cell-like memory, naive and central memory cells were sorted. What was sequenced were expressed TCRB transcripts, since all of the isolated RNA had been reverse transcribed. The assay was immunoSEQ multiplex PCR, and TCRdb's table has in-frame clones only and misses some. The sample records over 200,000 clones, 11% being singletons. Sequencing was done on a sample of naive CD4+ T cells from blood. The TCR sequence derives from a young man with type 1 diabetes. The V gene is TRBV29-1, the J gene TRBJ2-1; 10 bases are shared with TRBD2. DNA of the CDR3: TGCAGCGTTGAAGGGTCGGAGAGACTAGCGGGTCACAATGAGCAGTTCTTC. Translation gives CSVEGSERLAGHNEQFF.